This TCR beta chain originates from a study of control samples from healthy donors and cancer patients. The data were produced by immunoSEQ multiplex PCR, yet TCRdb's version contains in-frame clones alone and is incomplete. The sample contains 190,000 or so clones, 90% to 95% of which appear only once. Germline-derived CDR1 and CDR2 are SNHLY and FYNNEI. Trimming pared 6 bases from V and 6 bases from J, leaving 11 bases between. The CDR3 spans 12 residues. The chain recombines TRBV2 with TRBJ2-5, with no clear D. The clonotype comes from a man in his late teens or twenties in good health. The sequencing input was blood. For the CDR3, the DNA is TGTGCCAGCAGGGGTCTTTTGAAGACCCAGTACTTC. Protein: CASRGLLKTQYF. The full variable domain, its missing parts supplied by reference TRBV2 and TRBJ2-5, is EPEVTQTPSHQVTQMGQEVILRCVPISNHLYFYWYRQILGQKVEFLVSFYNNEISEKSEIFDDQFSVERPDGSNFTLKIRSTKLEDSAMYFCASRGLLKTQYFGPGTRLLVL.